What follows is one T cell receptor (beta chain) and its context. No antigen is known for it. This table comes from immunoSEQ multiplex PCR, and its TCRdb copy is limited to in-frame clones, with some not included. The top ten clones hold 15% to 20% of a sample with about 78,000 clones, more than 70% of them seen once. The V and J ends lost 2 bases and 1 base respectively, with 5 bases between them. The germline V gene has CDR1 SGHTA and CDR2 FQGNSA. The CDR3 contains 13 residues. The data are from a study of identifying expanded T cells in peripheral blood. During the collection period, no donor immune events like infections were recorded. General study results and limits: Differentially abundant clones: about 1.3 between replicates, 16.4 at about 13 days, 19 to 20 at four. Clone count variance between approximately two-week samples rose with total template count.

Sequenced material: blood. This TCR derives from a person aged 18-69 years in good health. The V and J genes are TRBV7-2 and TRBJ1-1, with unresolved D. Written as DNA, the CDR3 is TGTGCCAGCAGCTTATGGGAGAACACTGAAGCTTTCTTT. This codes for CASSLWENTEAFF.